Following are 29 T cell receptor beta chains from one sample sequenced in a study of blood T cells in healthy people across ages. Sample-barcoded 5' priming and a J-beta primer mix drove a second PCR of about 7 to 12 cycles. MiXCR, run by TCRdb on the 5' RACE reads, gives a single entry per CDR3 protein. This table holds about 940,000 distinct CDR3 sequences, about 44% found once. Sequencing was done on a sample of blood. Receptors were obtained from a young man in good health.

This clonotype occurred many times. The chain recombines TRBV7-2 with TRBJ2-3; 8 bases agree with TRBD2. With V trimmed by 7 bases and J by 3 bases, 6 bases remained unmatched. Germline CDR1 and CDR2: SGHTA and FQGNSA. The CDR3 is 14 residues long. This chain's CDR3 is CASKRGGSTDTQYF. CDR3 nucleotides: TGTGCCAGCAAACGGGGGGGCTCGACAGATACGCAGTATTTT.

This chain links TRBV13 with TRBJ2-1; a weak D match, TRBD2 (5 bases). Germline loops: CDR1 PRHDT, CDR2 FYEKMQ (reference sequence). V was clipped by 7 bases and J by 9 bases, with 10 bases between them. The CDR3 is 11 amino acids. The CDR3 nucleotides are TGTGCCAGCATCGGAGGCTCTGAGCAGTTCTTC. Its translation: CASIGGSEQFF.

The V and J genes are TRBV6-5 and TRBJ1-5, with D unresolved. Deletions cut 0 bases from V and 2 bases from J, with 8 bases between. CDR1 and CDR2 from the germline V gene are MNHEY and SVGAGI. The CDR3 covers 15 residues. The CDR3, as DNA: TGTGCCAGCAGTTACTCTGGCTCGGGCAATCAGCCCCAGCATTTT. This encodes CASSYSGSGNQPQHF.

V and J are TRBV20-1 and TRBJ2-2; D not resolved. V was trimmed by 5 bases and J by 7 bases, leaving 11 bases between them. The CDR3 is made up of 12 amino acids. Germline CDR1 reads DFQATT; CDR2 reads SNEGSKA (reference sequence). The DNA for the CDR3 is TGCAGTGCTCACCCTCGCGTCGGGGAGCTGTTTTTT. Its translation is CSAHPRVGELFF.

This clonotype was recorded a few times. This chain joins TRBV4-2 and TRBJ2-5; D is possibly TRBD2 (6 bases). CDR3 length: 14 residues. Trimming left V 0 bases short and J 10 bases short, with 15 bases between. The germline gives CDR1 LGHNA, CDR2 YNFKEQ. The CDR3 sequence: CASSQDPTEEGQYF. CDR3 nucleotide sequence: TGTGCCAGCAGCCAAGATCCCACGGAGGAGGGCCAGTACTTC.

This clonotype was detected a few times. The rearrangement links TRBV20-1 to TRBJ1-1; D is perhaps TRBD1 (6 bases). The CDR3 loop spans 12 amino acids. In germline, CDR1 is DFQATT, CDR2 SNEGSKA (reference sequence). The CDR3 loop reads CRGGGGYREAFF. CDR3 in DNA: TGCAGGGGTGGAGGGGGTTATCGCGAAGCTTTCTTT.

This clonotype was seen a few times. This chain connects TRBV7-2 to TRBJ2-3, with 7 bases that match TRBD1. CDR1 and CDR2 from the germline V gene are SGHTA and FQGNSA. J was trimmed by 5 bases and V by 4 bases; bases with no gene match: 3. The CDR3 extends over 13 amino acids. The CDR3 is CASSSGQVDTQYF. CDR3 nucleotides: TGTGCCAGCAGCTCCGGACAGGTAGATACGCAGTATTTT.

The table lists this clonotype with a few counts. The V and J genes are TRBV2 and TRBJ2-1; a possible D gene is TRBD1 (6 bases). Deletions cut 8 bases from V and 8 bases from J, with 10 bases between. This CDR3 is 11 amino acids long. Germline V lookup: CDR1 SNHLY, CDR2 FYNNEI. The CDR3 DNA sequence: TGTGCCAGCGAACAGGGTTATGAGCAGTTCTTC. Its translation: CASEQGYEQFF. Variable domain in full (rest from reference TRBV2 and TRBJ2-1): EPEVTQTPSHQVTQMGQEVILRCVPISNHLYFYWYRQILGQKVEFLVSFYNNEISEKSEIFDDQFSVERPDGSNFTLKIRSTKLEDSAMYFCASEQGYEQFFGPGTRLTVL.

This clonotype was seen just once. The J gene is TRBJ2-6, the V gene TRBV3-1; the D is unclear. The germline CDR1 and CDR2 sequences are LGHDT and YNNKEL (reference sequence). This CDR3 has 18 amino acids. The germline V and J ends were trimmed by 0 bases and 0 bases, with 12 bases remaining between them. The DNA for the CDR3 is TGTGCCAGCAGCCAAGATCGGCGATTCCGCTCTGGGGCCAACGTCCTGACTTTC. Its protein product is CASSQDRRFRSGANVLTF.

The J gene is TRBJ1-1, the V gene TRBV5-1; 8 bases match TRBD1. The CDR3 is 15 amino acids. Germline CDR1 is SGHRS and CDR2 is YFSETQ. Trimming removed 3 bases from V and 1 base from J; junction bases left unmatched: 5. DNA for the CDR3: TGCGCCAGCAGCTACGGACAGGGTGGGAACACTGAAGCTTTCTTT. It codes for CASSYGQGGNTEAFF.

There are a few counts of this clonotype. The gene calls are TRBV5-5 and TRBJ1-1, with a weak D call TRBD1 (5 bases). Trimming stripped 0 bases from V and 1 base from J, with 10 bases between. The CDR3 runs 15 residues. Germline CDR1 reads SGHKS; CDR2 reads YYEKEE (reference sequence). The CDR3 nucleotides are TGTGCCAGCAGCTTGGACGGACACCCGAACACTGAAGCTTTCTTT. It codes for CASSLDGHPNTEAFF.

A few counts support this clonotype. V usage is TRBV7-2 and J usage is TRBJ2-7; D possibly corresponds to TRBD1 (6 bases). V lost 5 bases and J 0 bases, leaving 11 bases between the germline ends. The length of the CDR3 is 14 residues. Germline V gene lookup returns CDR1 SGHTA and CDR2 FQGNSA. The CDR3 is CASSGDRSSYEQYF. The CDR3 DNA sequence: TGTGCCAGCAGCGGAGACAGGAGCTCCTACGAGCAGTACTTC.

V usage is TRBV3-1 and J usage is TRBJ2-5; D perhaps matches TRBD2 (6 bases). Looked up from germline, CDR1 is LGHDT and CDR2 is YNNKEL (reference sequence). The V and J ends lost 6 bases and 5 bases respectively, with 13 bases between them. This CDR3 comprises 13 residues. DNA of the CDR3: TGTGCCAGCAGTAGGTTGGAGGGGGAGACCCAGTACTTC. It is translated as CASSRLEGETQYF.

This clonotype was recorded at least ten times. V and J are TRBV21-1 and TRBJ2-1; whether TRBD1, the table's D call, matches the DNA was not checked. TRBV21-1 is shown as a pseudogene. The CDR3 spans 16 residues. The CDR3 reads CASSAPPTRVYNEQFF. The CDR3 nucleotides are TGTGCCAGCAGCGCCCCGCCGACTCGAGTTTACAATGAGCAGTTCTTC.

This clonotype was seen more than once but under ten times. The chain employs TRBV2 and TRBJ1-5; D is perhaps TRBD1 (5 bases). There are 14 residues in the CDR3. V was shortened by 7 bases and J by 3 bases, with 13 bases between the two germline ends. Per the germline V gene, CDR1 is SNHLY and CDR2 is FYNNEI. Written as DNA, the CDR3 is TGTGCCAGCAAGGCGGACACAGACAATCAGCCCCAGCATTTT. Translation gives CASKADTDNQPQHF.

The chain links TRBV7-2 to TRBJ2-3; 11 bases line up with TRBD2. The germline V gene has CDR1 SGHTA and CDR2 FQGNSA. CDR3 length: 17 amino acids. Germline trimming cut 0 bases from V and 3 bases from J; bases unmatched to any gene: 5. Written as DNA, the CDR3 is TGTGCCAGCAGCTTAGCGCCGGGACTAGCGGCGACAGATACGCAGTATTTT. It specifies CASSLAPGLAATDTQYF. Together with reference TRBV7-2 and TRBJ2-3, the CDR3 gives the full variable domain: GAGVSQSPSNKVTEKGKDVELRCDPISGHTALYWYRQSLGQGLEFLIYFQGNSAPDKSGLPSDRFSAERTGGSVSTLTIQRTQQEDSAVYLCASSLAPGLAATDTQYFGPGTRLTVL.

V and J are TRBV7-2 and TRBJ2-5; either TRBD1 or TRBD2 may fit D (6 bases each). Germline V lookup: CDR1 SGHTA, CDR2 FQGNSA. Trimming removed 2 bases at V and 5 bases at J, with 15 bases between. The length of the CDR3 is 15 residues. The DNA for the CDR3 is TGTGCCAGCAGCTTACAAGGGGGGCCCGGGGAGACCCAGTACTTC. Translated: CASSLQGGPGETQYF.

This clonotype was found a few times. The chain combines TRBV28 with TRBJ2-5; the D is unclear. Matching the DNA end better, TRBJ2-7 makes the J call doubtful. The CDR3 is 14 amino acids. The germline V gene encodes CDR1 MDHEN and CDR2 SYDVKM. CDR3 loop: CASSLSVTLYEQYF. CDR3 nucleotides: TGTGCCAGCAGTTTATCGGTGACCCTTTACGAGCAGTACTTC.

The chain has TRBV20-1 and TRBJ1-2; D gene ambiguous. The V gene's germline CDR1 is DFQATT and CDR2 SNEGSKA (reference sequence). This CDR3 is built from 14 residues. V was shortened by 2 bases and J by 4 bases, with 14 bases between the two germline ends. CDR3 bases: TGCAGTGCTAGAATAGATGCCCACGTCTATGGCTACACCTTC. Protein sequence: CSARIDAHVYGYTF.

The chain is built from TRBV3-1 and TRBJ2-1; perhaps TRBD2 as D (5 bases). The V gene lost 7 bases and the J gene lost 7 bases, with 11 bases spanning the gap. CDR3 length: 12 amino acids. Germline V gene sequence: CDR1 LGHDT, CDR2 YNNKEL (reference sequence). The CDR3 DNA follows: TGTGCCAGCAATGGAATAGCGAATGAGCAGTTCTTC. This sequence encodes CASNGIANEQFF.

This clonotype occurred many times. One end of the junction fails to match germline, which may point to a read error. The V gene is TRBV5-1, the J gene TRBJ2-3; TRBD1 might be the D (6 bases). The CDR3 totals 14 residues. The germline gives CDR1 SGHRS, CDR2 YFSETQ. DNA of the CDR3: TGTGCCAGCAGCTTAGGACAGAGCACAGATACGCAGTATTTT. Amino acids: CASSLGQSTDTQYF.

CDR3 nucleotides: TGTGCCACCAGTGATTTGAGGTCCTACGAGCAGTACTTC. It is translated as CATSDLRSYEQYF. The chain couples TRBV24-1 to TRBJ2-7; D remains ambiguous. Germline lookup yields CDR1 KGHDR and CDR2 SFDVKD. CDR3 length equals 13 residues. The germline V and J ends were trimmed by 0 bases and 1 base, with 3 bases remaining between them.

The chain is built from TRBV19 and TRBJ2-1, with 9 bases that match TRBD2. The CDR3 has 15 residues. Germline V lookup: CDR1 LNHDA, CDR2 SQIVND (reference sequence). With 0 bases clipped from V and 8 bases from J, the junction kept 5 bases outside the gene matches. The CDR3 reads CASSIDSGGFDEQFF. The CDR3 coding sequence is TGTGCCAGTAGTATAGACAGCGGGGGGTTTGATGAGCAGTTCTTC.

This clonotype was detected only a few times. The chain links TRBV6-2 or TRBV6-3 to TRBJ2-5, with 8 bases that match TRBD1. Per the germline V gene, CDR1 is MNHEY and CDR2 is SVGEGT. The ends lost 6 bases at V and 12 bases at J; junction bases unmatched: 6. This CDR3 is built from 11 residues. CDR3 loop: CASSRGQGEYF. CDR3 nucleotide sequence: TGTGCCAGCAGCCGAGGACAGGGAGAGTACTTC.

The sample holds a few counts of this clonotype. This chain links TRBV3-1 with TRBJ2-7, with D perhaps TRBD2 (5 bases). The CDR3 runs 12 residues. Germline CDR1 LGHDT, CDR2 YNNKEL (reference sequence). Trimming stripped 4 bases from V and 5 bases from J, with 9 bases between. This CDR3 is CASSPGMNEQYF. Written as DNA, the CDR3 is TGTGCCAGCAGCCCGGGAATGAACGAGCAGTACTTC.

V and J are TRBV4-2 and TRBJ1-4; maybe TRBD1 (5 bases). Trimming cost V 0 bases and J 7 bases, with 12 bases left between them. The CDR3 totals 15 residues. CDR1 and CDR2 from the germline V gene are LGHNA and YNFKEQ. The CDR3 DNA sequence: TGTGCCAGCAGCCAAGATCGACAGAAAATTGAAAAACTGTTTTTT. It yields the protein CASSQDRQKIEKLFF.

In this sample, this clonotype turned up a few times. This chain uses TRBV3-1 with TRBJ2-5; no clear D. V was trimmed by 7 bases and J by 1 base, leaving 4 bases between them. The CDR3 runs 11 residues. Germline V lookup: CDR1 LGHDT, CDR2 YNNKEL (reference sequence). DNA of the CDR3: TGTGCCAGCATGGCCCAAGAGACCCAGTACTTC. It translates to CASMAQETQYF.

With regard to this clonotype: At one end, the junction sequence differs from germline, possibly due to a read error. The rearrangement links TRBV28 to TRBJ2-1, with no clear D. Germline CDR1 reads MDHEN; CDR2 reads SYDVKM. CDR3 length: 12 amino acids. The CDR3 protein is CAGSLSYNEQFF. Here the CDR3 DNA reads TGTGCCGGCAGTCTATCGTACAATGAGCAGTTCTTC.

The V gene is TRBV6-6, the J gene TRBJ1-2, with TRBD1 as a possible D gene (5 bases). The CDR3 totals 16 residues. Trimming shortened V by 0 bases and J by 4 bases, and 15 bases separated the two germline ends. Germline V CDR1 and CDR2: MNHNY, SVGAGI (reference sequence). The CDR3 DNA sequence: TGTGCCAGCAGTTACTCGGCTGGGGCGCGGGGCTATGGCTACACCTTC. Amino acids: CASSYSAGARGYGYTF.